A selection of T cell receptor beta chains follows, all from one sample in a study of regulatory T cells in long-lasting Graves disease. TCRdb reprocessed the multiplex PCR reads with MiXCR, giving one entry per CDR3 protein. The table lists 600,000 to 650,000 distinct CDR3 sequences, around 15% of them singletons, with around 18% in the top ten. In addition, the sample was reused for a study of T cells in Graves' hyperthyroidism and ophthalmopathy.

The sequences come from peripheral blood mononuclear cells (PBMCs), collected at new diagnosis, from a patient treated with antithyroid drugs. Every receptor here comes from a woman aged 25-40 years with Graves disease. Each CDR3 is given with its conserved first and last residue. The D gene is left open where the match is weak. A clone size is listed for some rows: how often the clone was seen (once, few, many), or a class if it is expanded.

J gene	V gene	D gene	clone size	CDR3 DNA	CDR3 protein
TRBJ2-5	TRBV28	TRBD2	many	TGTGCCAGCAGTTCGCGGACTAGCGGGGAAAAGACCCAGTACTTC	CASSSRTSGEKTQYF
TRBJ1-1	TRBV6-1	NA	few	TGTGCCAGCATCTTAAACTTGGGGGCCACTGAAGCTTTCTTT	CASILNLGATEAFF
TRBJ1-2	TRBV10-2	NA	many	TGCGCCAGTAGAGAAGGAGGGCTTTGGGGCTACACCTTC	CASREGGLWGYTF
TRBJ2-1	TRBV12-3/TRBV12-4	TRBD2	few	TGTGCCAGCAGCCCTCGGAGGCGGGAGGACTACAATGAGCAGTTCTTC	CASSPRRREDYNEQFF
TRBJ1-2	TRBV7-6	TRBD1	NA	TGTGCCAGCAGCACCGACAGGGATTATGGCTACACCTTC	CASSTDRDYGYTF
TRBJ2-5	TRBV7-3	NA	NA	TGTGCCAGCAGCCAAAGGTTTCTGGAGACCCAGTACTTC	CASSQRFLETQYF
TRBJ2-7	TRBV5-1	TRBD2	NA	TGCGCCAGCAGCGCAATAGCGGGAGGGCCCAACGAGCAGTACTTC	CASSAIAGGPNEQYF
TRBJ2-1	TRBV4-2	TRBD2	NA	TGTGCCAGCAGCCAAGGGGGGGGGGAAAGCAATGAGCAGTTCTTC	CASSQGGGESNEQFF
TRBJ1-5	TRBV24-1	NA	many	TGTGCCACCAGTGACCCGGGGCCGGGGATGGAGAATCAGCCCCAGCATTTT	CATSDPGPGMENQPQHF
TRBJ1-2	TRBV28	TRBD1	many	TGTGCCAGCATAGGGGGCTCTTGGAGTGGCTACACCTTC	CASIGGSWSGYTF
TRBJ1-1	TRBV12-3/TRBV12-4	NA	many	TGTGCCAGCAGTTTATCAGTTAGGGCTGAAGCTTTCTTT	CASSLSVRAEAFF
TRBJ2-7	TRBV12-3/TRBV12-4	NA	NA	TGTGCCAGCAGCCCACCCGACGGCTCCTACGAGCAGTACTTC	CASSPPDGSYEQYF
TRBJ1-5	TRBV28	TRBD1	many	TGTGCCAGCAGGCCCCGAGACAGGGGAGACGATCAGCCCCAGCATTTT	CASRPRDRGDDQPQHF
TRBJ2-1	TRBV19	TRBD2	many	TGTGCCAGTAGCAGGGGACTAGCGGGAGGGACTACCAATGAGCAGTTCTTC	CASSRGLAGGTTNEQFF
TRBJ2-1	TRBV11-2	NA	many	TGTGCCAGCAGCTTACAAGTCTATTGGGGTAGTGAGCAGTTCTTC	CASSLQVYWGSEQFF
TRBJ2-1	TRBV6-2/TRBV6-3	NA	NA	TGTGCCAGCAGTGGTGGGGGAACGAGGAGCGTTCCCTACAATGAGCGGTTCTTC	CASSGGGTRSVPYNERFF
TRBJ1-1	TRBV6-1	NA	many	TGTGCCAGCAGCCCAAGGGAGGCTGGACATCAAGCTTTCTTT	CASSPREAGHQAFF
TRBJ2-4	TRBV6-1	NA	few	TGTGCCAGCAAATTAGCCCATGGAGGGAAAAACATTCAGTACTTC	CASKLAHGGKNIQYF
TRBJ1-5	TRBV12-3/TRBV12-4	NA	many	TGTGCCAGCACGGGCGTGGGCAATCAGCCCCAGCATTTT	CASTGVGNQPQHF